This T cell receptor beta chain was identified in a study of cytotoxic CD8 clonotypes in ibrutinib-treated CLL. Notes on the study in general: At baseline, clonality was higher than in age-matched healthy donors and correlated with CD8+ counts.

Of note for this clone: The antigen remains undetermined.

CDR3 length: 14 amino acids. The germline CDR1 and CDR2 sequences are SGHRS and YFSETQ. Deletions cut 1 base from V and 0 bases from J, with 8 bases between. The data were produced by immunoSEQ multiplex PCR, yet TCRdb's version contains in-frame clones alone and is incomplete. The table records 200,000 or so clones, over 65% of them present only once. This receptor was identified in a human donor with chronic lymphocytic leukemia. This material consisted of PBMCs, taken after 12 months of ibrutinib treatment. The chain recombines TRBV5-1 with TRBJ2-7; a possible D gene is TRBD1 (5 bases). DNA of the CDR3: TGCGCCAGCAGCTTGAGACAGACCTCCTACGAGCAGTACTTC. Amino acids: CASSLRQTSYEQYF.